One and the same sample provided the 26 T cell receptor beta chains below, sequenced in a study of T cell repertoires in ileal Crohn's disease. Generated by immunoSEQ multiplex PCR, the TCRdb table keeps only in-frame clones and is missing some. The sample shows roughly 5,000 clones, 87% of them seen only once. The material sequenced was ileal tissue. These receptors were taken from an adult with Crohn's disease.

The chain couples TRBV6-6 to TRBJ1-2, with 8 bases that match TRBD1. Germline CDR1 reads MNHNY; CDR2 reads SVGAGI (reference sequence). The CDR3 is 16 amino acids. V shed 0 bases and J 4 bases; nucleotides not matched to a gene: 7. CDR3 loop: CASSYSRQGASYGYTF. The CDR3 bases are TGTGCCAGCAGTTACTCGCGTCAGGGGGCGTCCTATGGCTACACCTTC.

The chain couples TRBV19 to TRBJ1-5, with unresolved D. Germline V lookup: CDR1 LNHDA, CDR2 SQIVND (reference sequence). V was shortened by 5 bases and J by 1 base, with 12 bases between the two germline ends. This CDR3 region has 15 residues. As DNA, the CDR3 is TGTGCCAGTAGTGTTTACATCTTGAGCAATCAGCCCCAGCATTTT. Translated, it gives CASSVYILSNQPQHF.

The chain has TRBV5-1 and TRBJ2-1; TRBD2 is a possible D gene (5 bases). Germline V gene lookup returns CDR1 SGHRS and CDR2 YFSETQ. The CDR3 has 15 amino acids. V was trimmed by 4 bases and J by 8 bases, leaving 19 bases between them. The CDR3 reads CASSQTSGPSHEQFF. The CDR3 DNA reads TGCGCCAGCAGCCAGACCAGCGGCCCTTCCCATGAGCAGTTCTTC.

This clone has only one observation. CDR3 sequence reads: CSGGTPGELFF. The CDR3 DNA sequence: TGCAGCGGCGGGACTCCCGGGGAGCTGTTTTTT. J is TRBJ2-2 and V is TRBV29-1, with D tentatively TRBD2 (6 bases). Germline V gives CDR1 SQVTM, CDR2 ANQGSEA. This CDR3 spans 11 amino acids. V dropped 7 bases and J dropped 6 bases, with 9 bases sitting between them.

The chain uses TRBV2 and TRBJ2-7; weak D call: TRBD1 (6 bases). This CDR3 contains 13 residues. The V end was cut by 6 bases, the J end by 4 bases, with 13 bases between. Germline-derived CDR1 and CDR2 are SNHLY and FYNNEI. The CDR3 sequence: CASSAGEKYEQYF. CDR3 DNA: TGTGCCAGCAGCGCAGGGGAAAAGTACGAGCAGTACTTC.

V is TRBV5-1 and J is TRBJ2-5, with 9 bases fitting TRBD1. V was clipped by 0 bases and J by 5 bases; unmatched bases: 2. Germline V lookup: CDR1 SGHRS, CDR2 YFSETQ. The CDR3 is 14 residues long. CDR3 sequence reads: CASSLGDRVETQYF. Here the CDR3 DNA reads TGCGCCAGCAGCTTGGGGGACAGGGTTGAGACCCAGTACTTC.

The chain carries TRBV30 and TRBJ2-5; weak D call: TRBD2 (5 bases). CDR3 length: 13 residues. V lost 5 bases to trimming and J lost 1 base, with 11 bases between them. The V gene's germline CDR1 is GTSNPN and CDR2 SVGIG (reference sequence). The CDR3 DNA sequence: TGTGCCTGGCGGAGGAGAACCCAAGAGACCCAGTACTTC. Its protein product is CAWRRRTQETQYF.

V gene TRBV19 combines with J gene TRBJ2-5; the D gene is possibly TRBD2 (6 bases). The CDR3 has 11 amino acids. CDR1 is LNHDA and CDR2 is SQIVND in the germline V gene (reference sequence). Trimming shortened V by 6 bases and J by 7 bases, and 9 bases separated the two germline ends. CDR3 region: CASRVGGTQYF. The CDR3 coding sequence is TGTGCCAGTAGAGTCGGGGGGACCCAGTACTTC.

The chain couples TRBV5-4 to TRBJ2-7; D gene ambiguous. The CDR3 extends over 13 amino acids. Germline V gene data show CDR1 as SGHNT and CDR2 as YYREEE (reference sequence). V lost 7 bases, J lost 6 bases, and 17 bases lay in between. The CDR3 sequence: CASGPSMVPEQYF. Written as DNA, the CDR3 is TGTGCCAGCGGGCCCAGTATGGTCCCCGAGCAGTACTTC. The full variable domain, completed using reference TRBV5-4 and TRBJ2-7, is ETGVTQSPTHLIKTRGQQVTLRCSSQSGHNTVSWYQQALGQGPQFIFQYYREEENGRGNFPPRFSGLQFPNYSSELNVNALELDDSALYLCASGPSMVPEQYFGPGTRLTVT.

V is TRBV28 and J is TRBJ2-7; no firm D call. CDR3 length: 12 residues. The V gene lost 3 bases and the J gene lost 3 bases, with 6 bases spanning the gap. The germline gives CDR1 MDHEN, CDR2 SYDVKM. The CDR3 DNA is TGTGCCAGCAGTTTTTCGGTCTACGAGCAGTACTTC. Protein product: CASSFSVYEQYF.

This sequence joins TRBV28 and TRBJ2-7; TRBD1 matches at 9 bases. The CDR3 totals 14 residues. Germline CDR1 MDHEN, CDR2 SYDVKM. The ends lost 7 bases at V and 2 bases at J; junction bases unmatched: 6. The DNA of the CDR3 is TGTGCCAGCACCCTAGGACAGGGGCCCTACGAGCAGTACTTC. Its translation: CASTLGQGPYEQYF.

V gene TRBV29-1 combines with J gene TRBJ2-5, with D unclear. V lost 3 bases to trimming and J lost 2 bases, with 10 bases between them. Germline V gene sequence: CDR1 SQVTM, CDR2 ANQGSEA. The CDR3 covers 13 residues. The CDR3 DNA follows: TGCAGCGTTGATGTGTCCAGACAAGAGACCCAGTACTTC. Translated: CSVDVSRQETQYF. Complete variable domain (other parts from reference TRBV29-1 and TRBJ2-5): SAVISQKPSRDICQRGTSLTIQCQVDSQVTMMFWYRQQPGQSLTLIATANQGSEATYESGFVIDKFPISRPNLTFSTLTVSNMSPEDSSIYLCSVDVSRQETQYFGPGTRLLVL.

The chain recombines TRBV7-6 with TRBJ2-5; 7 bases are a match to TRBD2. V gave up 2 bases and J gave up 5 bases; unmatched junction bases: 8. CDR1 is SGHVS, CDR2 FNYEAQ, per germline. This CDR3 comprises 15 residues. CDR3: CASSLQAGRGETQYF. The CDR3, as DNA: TGTGCCAGCAGCTTACAAGCGGGGCGGGGGGAGACCCAGTACTTC.

The rearrangement links TRBV6-1 to TRBJ1-4; 9 nucleotides align to TRBD1. Germline trimming cut 0 bases from V and 4 bases from J; bases unmatched to any gene: 3. The CDR3 extends over 16 amino acids. Germline CDR1 and CDR2: MNHNS and SASEGT. CDR3 protein: CASSEATGQGNEKLFF. Written as DNA, the CDR3 is TGTGCCAGCAGTGAAGCAACGGGACAGGGTAATGAAAAACTGTTTTTT.

This clone was detected once. V gene TRBV27 combines with J gene TRBJ1-3, with D hard to call. From germline, CDR1 is MNHEY and CDR2 SMNVEV (reference sequence). V shed 2 bases and J shed 2 bases, with 10 bases lying between them. The CDR3 contains 15 residues. CDR3 DNA sequence: TGTGCCAGCAGTTTAAGTGCCCGGGCTGGAAACACCATATATTTT. Residues: CASSLSARAGNTIYF.

This clone has a single count. V and J are TRBV28 and TRBJ2-2, with D possibly TRBD1 on 5 matching bases. Looked up from germline, CDR1 is MDHEN and CDR2 is SYDVKM. V gave up 6 bases and J gave up 4 bases, with 9 bases separating them. The CDR3 is 13 amino acids. The CDR3 spells CASRDTGTGELFF. CDR3 DNA sequence: TGTGCCAGCAGGGACACGGGCACCGGGGAGCTGTTTTTT.

The chain employs TRBV14 and TRBJ1-1, with 8 positions matching TRBD1. This CDR3 contains 15 residues. Looked up from germline, CDR1 is SGHDN and CDR2 is FVKESK. V gave up 4 bases and J gave up 7 bases; unmatched junction bases: 11. The CDR3 nucleotides read TGTGCCAGCAGCCTGGGACAGGCCAGGGGCGGTGAAGCTTTCTTT. This translates into CASSLGQARGGEAFF.

This clone was found once. Written as DNA, the CDR3 is TGTGCCAGCAGCCTCGGTAGCTACGAGCAGTACTTC. This gives the protein CASSLGSYEQYF. The chain links TRBV7-6 to TRBJ2-7; no clear D. V gave up 5 bases and J gave up 3 bases, with 8 bases separating them. Per germline, CDR1 SGHVS and CDR2 FNYEAQ. This CDR3 has 12 residues.

V gene TRBV2 combines with J gene TRBJ1-5, with D perhaps TRBD1 (6 bases). CDR1 is SNHLY, CDR2 FYNNEI, per germline. Trimming took 6 bases from V and 7 from J, leaving 22 bases between them. The CDR3 has 16 amino acids. The CDR3 sequence: CASREGQRQTLQPQHF. The CDR3 nucleotides are TGTGCCAGCAGAGAGGGACAACGGCAGACACTACAGCCCCAGCATTTT.

This clone was detected once. CDR3 in amino acids: CSVVDLGGTYEQYF. As DNA, the CDR3 is TGCAGCGTTGTAGATCTGGGGGGAACCTACGAGCAGTACTTC. This rearrangement joins TRBV29-1 to TRBJ2-7, with a possible D match to TRBD2 (6 bases). The CDR3 is 14 amino acids. Trimming stripped 4 bases from V and 2 bases from J, with 15 bases between. Germline V gene lookup returns CDR1 SQVTM and CDR2 ANQGSEA.

The V call is TRBV15, the J call TRBJ2-7; D may be TRBD2 (7 bases). The V and J ends lost 0 bases and 4 bases respectively, with 10 bases between them. The CDR3 totals 14 residues. The germline CDR1 and CDR2 sequences are LNHNV and YYDKDF (reference sequence). The CDR3: CATSREGGGYEQYF. The CDR3 bases are TGTGCCACCAGCAGAGAAGGGGGGGGGTACGAGCAGTACTTC.

The chain is built from TRBV30 and TRBJ1-1; the D gene is possibly TRBD1 (6 bases). In germline, CDR1 is GTSNPN, CDR2 SVGIG (reference sequence). The ends were cut back, 3 bases at V and 1 base at J, with 6 bases in the middle. The CDR3 totals 12 residues. CDR3 protein: CAWRGQNTEAFF. The DNA for the CDR3 is TGTGCCTGGAGGGGACAGAACACTGAAGCTTTCTTT. Combining the CDR3 with reference TRBV30 and TRBJ1-1 gives the whole variable domain SQTIHQWPATLVQPVGSPLSLECTVEGTSNPNLYWYRQAAGRGLQLLFYSVGIGQISSEVPQNLSASRPQDRQFILSSKKLLLSDSGFYLCAWRGQNTEAFFGQGTRLTVV.

The chain carries TRBV7-8 and TRBJ2-3; 13 nucleotides agree with TRBD2. The germline gives CDR1 SGHVS, CDR2 FQNEAQ. The CDR3 has 17 amino acids. J gave up 2 bases and V 4 bases, and 6 bases lay outside the gene matches. CDR3 bases: TGTGCCAGCAGCTCACTAGCGGGGGGGCACTACACAGATACGCAGTATTTT. Protein sequence: CASSSLAGGHYTDTQYF.

This rearrangement joins TRBV5-1 to TRBJ2-5; D unresolved. The V end lost 5 bases, the J end lost 1 base, and 12 bases lay between the germline ends. The CDR3 totals 14 residues. CDR1 is SGHRS, CDR2 YFSETQ, per germline. CDR3 in DNA: TGCGCCAGCAGTATCTCTTCTACCCAAGAGACCCAGTACTTC. Protein product: CASSISSTQETQYF.

The J gene is TRBJ2-5, the V gene TRBV7-7, with TRBD2 matching 9 bases. V lost 5 bases and J lost 3; bases outside the gene matches: 7. This CDR3 contains 15 residues. Looked up from germline, CDR1 is SSHAT and CDR2 is FNYEAQ (reference sequence). The CDR3 DNA is TGTGCCAGCAGCCGTTTTCCTAGCGGGGAAGAGACCCAGTACTTC. As protein: CASSRFPSGEETQYF.

In this sample, this clone turned up a few times. The gene calls are TRBV7-2 and TRBJ2-2, with D tentatively TRBD2 (6 bases). Germline V gene sequence: CDR1 SGHTA, CDR2 FQGNSA. There are 17 residues in the CDR3. Trimming removed 0 bases at V and 7 bases at J, with 18 bases between. This chain's CDR3 is CASSLAATGLWGGELFF. In DNA, the CDR3 is TGTGCCAGCAGCTTAGCGGCAACGGGACTCTGGGGCGGGGAGCTGTTTTTT. Full variable domain (remainder filled in from reference TRBV7-2 and TRBJ2-2): GAGVSQSPSNKVTEKGKDVELRCDPISGHTALYWYRQSLGQGLEFLIYFQGNSAPDKSGLPSDRFSAERTGGSVSTLTIQRTQQEDSAVYLCASSLAATGLWGGELFFGEGSRLTVL.